One sample yielded the 27 T cell receptor beta chains listed below, sequenced in a study of metastatic and nonmetastatic thyroid tumors. Every patient underwent thyroid surgery untreated. TCRdb redid the clone calls on the PCR reads using MiXCR. The sample contains 45,000 or so clones, 15% to 20% of which appear only once. Sequencing input: blood. These receptors originate from a female donor with papillary thyroid cancer or a benign thyroid nodule (not recorded which). Some clones in this sample may be carry-over from other donors' samples.

The table lists this clone with many counts. This clone may be a read error of a much larger clone one base away. This same CDR3 is encoded by further DNA sequences in the sample. The rearrangement joins TRBV6-1 to TRBJ1-2; D is perhaps TRBD1 (5 bases). The V gene's germline CDR1 is MNHNS and CDR2 SASEGT. The CDR3 covers 12 residues. Trimming took 6 bases from V and 5 from J, leaving 10 bases between them. The CDR3 DNA follows: TGTGCCAGCAGGGGGGACGCGTATGGCTACACCTTC. Its protein product is CASRGDAYGYTF.

This clone has at least ten counts. This may stem from a read error, because a much larger clone lies one nucleotide away. The sample carries other DNA sequences with the same CDR3. The chain recombines TRBV7-2 with TRBJ2-1; D is unresolved. CDR3 size: 12 residues. The germline V gene encodes CDR1 SGHTA and CDR2 FQGNSA. Trimming took off 5 bases at V and 12 bases at J, with 14 bases between the two ends. CDR3 sequence (DNA): TGTGCCAGCAGCCTATACGAGAAAGGGCAGTTCTTC. This sequence encodes CASSLYEKGQFF.

V is TRBV19 and J is TRBJ1-5; D gene ambiguous. CDR3 length equals 15 residues. CDR1 is LNHDA and CDR2 is SQIVND in the germline V gene (reference sequence). V was cut by 3 bases and J by 1 base, with 10 bases left in between. CDR3 in DNA: TGTGCCAGTAGTATCTGGGGAATAAGCAATCAGCCCCAGCATTTT. As protein: CASSIWGISNQPQHF.

In this sample, this clone turned up a few times. The chain combines TRBV6-1 with TRBJ1-3; weak D call: TRBD1 (6 bases). This CDR3 comprises 14 residues. V lost 8 bases, J lost 6 bases, and 17 bases lay in between. Germline CDR1 reads MNHNS; CDR2 reads SASEGT. The CDR3 here is CASRDTFLVNTIYF. CDR3 sequence (DNA): TGTGCCAGCCGGGACACGTTCCTGGTAAACACCATATATTTT.

This clone was detected a few times. The V gene is TRBV6-2 or TRBV6-3, the J gene TRBJ2-1; 10 nucleotides line up with TRBD2. The CDR3 length is 15 residues. The V gene end was trimmed by 6 bases and the J gene end by 9 bases; junction bases not matched to a gene: 11. Germline values: CDR1 MNHEY, CDR2 SVGEGT. The CDR3 protein is CASRVAGGLLSEQFF. CDR3 coding DNA: TGTGCCAGCAGGGTAGCGGGAGGTCTTTTATCTGAGCAGTTCTTC.

This clone was recorded many times. The chain has TRBV20-1 and TRBJ2-5; D is unresolved. Germline CDR1 is DFQATT and CDR2 is SNEGSKA (reference sequence). The CDR3 consists of 15 residues. The V gene lost 0 bases and the J gene lost 2 bases, with 13 bases spanning the gap. The chain's CDR3 is CSARDPGPRQETQYF. As DNA, the CDR3 is TGCAGTGCTAGAGATCCTGGACCACGTCAAGAGACCCAGTACTTC.

V usage is TRBV27 and J usage is TRBJ2-1, with 9 positions matching TRBD1. This CDR3 has 14 amino acids. Germline-derived CDR1 and CDR2 are MNHEY and SMNVEV (reference sequence). The V and J ends lost 4 bases and 9 bases, in that order; junction bases with no gene match: 7. DNA for the CDR3: TGTGCCAGCAGTTGGGTGACAGGGGGAGTTGAGCAGTTCTTC. Translated: CASSWVTGGVEQFF.

The table lists this clone with many counts. At the DNA level, this CDR3 is encoded by other sequences in the same sample as well. J is TRBJ1-1 and V is TRBV2; TRBD1 matches 7 bases. Germline CDR1 reads SNHLY; CDR2 reads FYNNEI. The V gene end was trimmed by 5 bases and the J gene end by 5 bases; junction bases not matched to a gene: 8. CDR3 length: 14 amino acids. For the CDR3, the DNA is TGTGCCAGCAGTTTTGACAGGGCGAGTACTGAAGCTTTCTTT. Amino acids: CASSFDRASTEAFF.

This clone was counted ten times or more. This rearrangement joins TRBV2 to TRBJ2-1, with D maybe TRBD1 (6 bases). CDR3 size: 12 residues. Deletions cut 6 bases from V and 6 bases from J, with 9 bases between. The germline V gene encodes CDR1 SNHLY and CDR2 FYNNEI. CDR3 residues: CASRGRGNEQFF. CDR3 in DNA: TGTGCCAGCAGGGGCAGGGGCAATGAGCAGTTCTTC.

This clone has a count of ten or more. The chain links TRBV5-1 to TRBJ1-5; D may be TRBD1 (5 bases). The germline V and J ends were trimmed by 0 bases and 4 bases, with 11 bases remaining between them. Germline CDR1 reads SGHRS; CDR2 reads YFSETQ. This CDR3 has 15 amino acids. The CDR3 sequence is CASSLASSGNQPQHF. CDR3 DNA sequence: TGCGCCAGCAGCTTGGCCTCGTCAGGGAATCAGCCCCAGCATTTT.

This clone was found a few times. A read error may produce the germline difference seen at one junction end. The rearrangement links TRBV6-4 to TRBJ2-5; 7 positions agree with TRBD2. The V gene's germline CDR1 is MRHNA and CDR2 SNTAGT. The CDR3 is 15 amino acids. The CDR3 DNA reads TGTGCCAGCAGTCGACTAGCTGGAGTCCAAGAGACCCAGCACTTC. It yields the protein CASSRLAGVQETQHF.

In its sample, this clone was seen many times. The chain recombines TRBV27 with TRBJ1-6; no clear D gene. Trimming cost V 2 bases and J 4 bases, with 6 bases left between them. In germline, CDR1 is MNHEY, CDR2 SMNVEV (reference sequence). This CDR3 is 14 amino acids long. In nucleotides, the CDR3 is TGTGCCAGCAGTTTAAAGAAATATAATTCACCCCTCCACTTT. It specifies CASSLKKYNSPLHF.

CDR3 residues: CASSLVADLGYTF. CDR3 in DNA: TGTGCCAGCAGCTTGGTGGCGGACTTGGGCTACACCTTC. The J gene is TRBJ1-2, the V gene TRBV5-6, with D uncertain. The germline V gene encodes CDR1 SGHDT and CDR2 YYEEEE. The CDR3 extends over 13 amino acids. V was cut by 0 bases and J by 8 bases, with 11 bases left in between.

The sample holds many counts of this clone. The gene calls are TRBV20-1 and TRBJ1-6; D not resolved. The length of the CDR3 is 16 residues. With 7 bases removed from V and 0 bases from J, the gap between germline ends came to 16 bases. Germline V gives CDR1 DFQATT, CDR2 SNEGSKA (reference sequence). The CDR3 region has the DNA TGCAGTGGTCGTAGAGGCGAGGGCTCCTATAATTCACCCCTCCACTTT. It encodes CSGRRGEGSYNSPLHF.

In this sample, this clone turned up many times. The chain combines TRBV20-1 with TRBJ2-3; 11 bases are a match to TRBD2. This CDR3 comprises 15 residues. The germline CDR1 and CDR2 sequences are DFQATT and SNEGSKA (reference sequence). The J segment lost 1 base and the V segment lost 1 base, leaving 1 base of the junction unmatched. In DNA, the CDR3 is TGCAGTGCTAGAGTACTAGCGGGAGGCACAGATACGCAGTATTTT. Its translation is CSARVLAGGTDTQYF.

The gene calls are TRBV5-1 and TRBJ2-7; 11 positions agree with TRBD2. This CDR3 is 15 amino acids long. Germline V gene data show CDR1 as SGHRS and CDR2 as YFSETQ. After removal of 5 bases from V and 3 bases from J, the junction contained 7 bases not matched to a gene. The CDR3 bases are TGCGCCAGCAGAAGGACGACTAGCGGGATCTACGAGCAGTACTTC. Amino acids: CASRRTTSGIYEQYF.

This clone was seen repeatedly, ten times or more. The chain couples TRBV14 to TRBJ2-6; D gene ambiguous. The CDR3 contains 13 residues. V was clipped by 4 bases and J by 4 bases, with 5 bases between them. Germline CDR1 SGHDN, CDR2 FVKESK. The CDR3 region is CASSLMGANVLTF. DNA of the CDR3: TGTGCCAGCAGCCTTATGGGGGCCAACGTCCTGACTTTC.

This clone was recorded many times. V and J are TRBV5-1 and TRBJ2-1; a possible D gene is TRBD2 (6 bases). The length of the CDR3 is 17 residues. Germline lookup yields CDR1 SGHRS and CDR2 YFSETQ. V was trimmed by 0 bases and J by 10 bases, leaving 23 bases between them. The CDR3 coding sequence is TGCGCCAGCAGCTTGGGGAGGGGTGACCTCTTGGGTGAGGAGCAGTTCTTC. The encoded protein is CASSLGRGDLLGEEQFF.

This clone was counted at least ten times. The chain has TRBV7-9 and TRBJ1-5; D uncertain. The germline V gene encodes CDR1 SEHNR and CDR2 FQNEAQ (reference sequence). V was trimmed by 6 bases and J by 0 bases, leaving 21 bases between them. This CDR3 spans 18 amino acids. The CDR3 DNA reads TGTGCCAGCAGAACCGGCTGGGAGTCTCTTGATAGCAATCAGCCCCAGCATTTT. This encodes CASRTGWESLDSNQPQHF.

In its sample, this clone was seen many times. This chain joins TRBV28 and TRBJ2-4, with D perhaps TRBD1 or TRBD2 (5 bases each). The germline gives CDR1 MDHEN, CDR2 SYDVKM. Trimming cost V 3 bases and J 5 bases, with 17 bases left between them. CDR3 size: 16 residues. The CDR3 here is CASSLGVRPGQNIQYF. CDR3 DNA sequence: TGTGCCAGCAGTTTGGGTGTCCGACCGGGGCAAAACATTCAGTACTTC.

In its sample, this clone is medium-sized (0.01 to 0.1%). V is TRBV28 and J is TRBJ2-7; the match to TRBD2 covers 8 bases. CDR3 size: 15 residues. Germline lookup yields CDR1 MDHEN and CDR2 SYDVKM. The ends lost 5 bases at V and 0 bases at J; junction bases unmatched: 6. CDR3 residues: CASSPGGRGSYEQYF. CDR3 DNA sequence: TGTGCCAGCAGTCCGGGGGGGAGGGGCTCCTACGAGCAGTACTTC.

The chain employs TRBV6-1 and TRBJ2-2; 9 bases line up with TRBD1. Looked up from germline, CDR1 is MNHNS and CDR2 is SASEGT. The CDR3 length is 14 residues. V lost 5 bases and J lost 4; bases outside the gene matches: 2. The DNA for the CDR3 is TGTGCCAGCAGTCGACAGGGGGGCACCGGGGAGCTGTTTTTT. Its protein is CASSRQGGTGELFF.

There are many counts of this clone. This rearrangement joins TRBV6-1 to TRBJ1-2; D unresolved. Trimming stripped 10 bases from V and 2 bases from J, with 14 bases between. CDR3 length: 13 residues. Germline CDR1 and CDR2: MNHNS and SASEGT. CDR3 DNA: TGTGCCACATATACGGACGGAAACTATGGCTACACCTTC. Translating it yields CATYTDGNYGYTF.

This clone was recorded at least ten times. The rearrangement joins TRBV12-3 or TRBV12-4 to TRBJ2-4; D could derive from TRBD1 or TRBD2 (6 bases each). The CDR3 sequence is 14 residues long. The V end was cut by 7 bases, the J end by 1 base, with 11 bases between. CDR3 in DNA: TGTGCCAGCACCCTCGGGGGCGCCAAAAACATTCAGTACTTC. This codes for CASTLGGAKNIQYF.

This clone has ten or more counts. The CDR3 reads CASSSTGPALRETQYF. The CDR3 DNA reads TGTGCCAGCAGTTCAACCGGGCCAGCCCTCAGGGAGACCCAGTACTTC. This chain uses TRBV28 with TRBJ2-5; no firm D call. V lost 4 bases to trimming and J lost 5 bases, with 20 bases between them. Germline CDR1 and CDR2: MDHEN and SYDVKM. This CDR3 is 16 amino acids long.

This clone was observed at least ten times. V and J are TRBV6-1 and TRBJ2-3; 10 nucleotides line up with TRBD1. CDR1 and CDR2 from the germline V gene are MNHNS and SASEGT. There are 14 residues in the CDR3. V lost 5 bases to trimming and J lost 4 bases; unmatched junction nucleotides: 3. The CDR3 is CASSWDRGADTQYF. DNA of the CDR3: TGTGCCAGCAGTTGGGACAGGGGTGCAGATACGCAGTATTTT.

Ten or more counts support this clone. The rearrangement uses TRBV2 and TRBJ2-7, with 14 nucleotides matching TRBD2. The germline V gene has CDR1 SNHLY and CDR2 FYNNEI. Trimming removed 7 bases from V and 7 bases from J; junction bases left unmatched: 6. The CDR3 totals 14 residues. The DNA for the CDR3 is TGTGCCAGCACCCGACTAGCGGGAGGGAGAGAGCAGTACTTC. Translating it yields CASTRLAGGREQYF.